The T cell receptor (beta chain) described here comes from a study of CD8 T cells in ankylosing spondylitis. This clonotype was observed a handful of times. Antigen: not known. The CDR3 spans 16 residues. With 2 bases clipped from V and 2 bases from J, the junction kept 5 bases outside the gene matches. Germline V gene sequence: CDR1 SGHDN, CDR2 FVKESK. Study-level points and caveats: A motif of 7 to 9 highly homologous TCR beta variants was seen as apparently characteristic of ankylosing spondylitis blood. Disease-linked clones bore a CD8+ phenotype, appearing relatively rarely in peripheral blood.

MiXCR, applied by TCRdb to the 5' RACE reads, yields one record per CDR3 protein. The sample lists 450,000 to 550,000 distinct CDR3 sequences; 5.3% were seen once. The sample taken for sequencing was blood, either unsorted or a sorted T cell fraction (not recorded which). The origin of this receptor is a male donor with ankylosing spondylitis. The chain combines TRBV14 with TRBJ2-3, with TRBD1 identical over 9 bases. CDR3 DNA sequence: TGTGCCAGCAGCCAACCCGGGACAGGGCACACAGATACGCAGTATTTT. It is translated as CASSQPGTGHTDTQYF.